What follows are 32 T cell receptor beta chains derived from one specimen sequenced in a study of vaccination effects on CD4 cells after COVID-19. These receptors' targets are unknown. Investigators separated out CD4+ T cells once approximately 9 days of culture had passed. Measured with immunoSEQ multiplex PCR; TCRdb has only the in-frame clones, and not every one. The sample has tens of thousands of clones, roughly three quarters seen once. Sample: CD4+ T cells from PBMCs cultured without peptide, taken before COVID-19 vaccination. The origin of the receptors is a human donor who had a prior SARS-CoV-2 infection.

J is TRBJ2-1 and V is TRBV5-1; 9 bases align to TRBD2. This CDR3 region has 16 residues. Germline CDR1 is SGHRS and CDR2 is YFSETQ. Germline trimming cut 2 bases from V and 3 bases from J; bases unmatched to any gene: 6. This chain's CDR3 is CASSLLGGGDYNEQFF. For the CDR3, the DNA is TGCGCCAGCAGCTTACTTGGCGGGGGGGACTACAATGAGCAGTTCTTC.

The chain carries TRBV4-3 and TRBJ2-3; 11 bases agree with TRBD2. V lost 4 bases and J lost 6; bases outside the gene matches: 3. Germline assignment: CDR1 LGHNA and CDR2 YSLEER. This CDR3 is 14 amino acids long. CDR3 residues: CASSLGLAEDTQYF. CDR3 DNA sequence: TGCGCCAGCAGCCTGGGACTAGCGGAGGATACGCAGTATTTT.

This clone appeared a single time. The chain joins TRBV7-2 to TRBJ2-7; D may be TRBD2 (5 bases). Trimming shortened V by 5 bases and J by 0 bases, and 14 bases separated the two germline ends. The CDR3 loop spans 15 amino acids. Germline assignment: CDR1 SGHTA and CDR2 FQGNSA. In DNA form, the CDR3 reads TGTGCCAGCAGCGATGGACTCCTGAGCTCCTACGAGCAGTACTTC. It codes for CASSDGLLSSYEQYF.

This clone has a handful of counts. V and J are TRBV10-3 and TRBJ2-7; TRBD1 aligns across 7 bases. CDR1 and CDR2 (germline): ENHRY, SYGVKD. The CDR3 extends over 12 amino acids. J was trimmed by 2 bases and V by 11 bases; bases with no gene match: 6. The DNA for the CDR3 is TGTGCCGCGACAGGGAATACCTACGAGCAGTACTTC. Translating gives CAATGNTYEQYF.

This clone appeared a single time. The chain carries TRBV5-5 and TRBJ2-3, with 9 nucleotides matching TRBD1. With 5 bases clipped from V and 1 base from J, the junction kept 2 bases outside the gene matches. CDR3 length: 14 residues. The germline CDR1 and CDR2 sequences are SGHKS and YYEKEE (reference sequence). CDR3 coding DNA: TGTGCCAGCAGTGGGACAGGGCGCACAGATACGCAGTATTTT. It encodes CASSGTGRTDTQYF.

This clone has a handful of counts. The rearrangement links TRBV2 to TRBJ1-5; TRBD1 matches 9 bases. The V and J ends lost 4 bases and 6 bases, in that order; junction bases with no gene match: 10. Germline CDR1 SNHLY, CDR2 FYNNEI. The CDR3 has 16 amino acids. CDR3 bases: TGTGCCAGCAGTGGGGTGCCGCGACAGGGGGGTCAGCCCCAGCATTTT. This encodes CASSGVPRQGGQPQHF.

This clone occurred once. This chain links TRBV11-3 with TRBJ2-1; no reliable D call. The germline CDR1 and CDR2 sequences are SGHNT and YENEEA. The V end was cut by 4 bases, the J end by 1 base, with 5 bases between. The CDR3 runs 13 residues. The CDR3 DNA reads TGTGCCAGCAGCTATAATTCCTACAATGAGCAGTTCTTC. Translation gives CASSYNSYNEQFF.

The chain links TRBV18 to TRBJ1-3; 8 nucleotides align to TRBD1. Germline CDR1 KGHSH, CDR2 LQKENI. The CDR3 loop spans 14 amino acids. The V and J ends lost 3 bases and 4 bases, in that order; junction bases with no gene match: 2. The CDR3 DNA is TGTGCCAGCTCACCGGACAGGGCCGGAAACACCATATATTTT. It specifies CASSPDRAGNTIYF. The whole variable domain, filled in from reference TRBV18 and TRBJ1-3, reads NAGVMQNPRHLVRRRGQEARLRCSPMKGHSHVYWYRQLPEEGLKFMVYLQKENIIDESGMPKERFSAEFPKEGPSILRIQQVVRGDSAAYFCASSPDRAGNTIYFGEGSWLTVV.

V usage is TRBV7-9 and J usage is TRBJ2-7, with D perhaps matching TRBD1 or TRBD2 (5 bases each). Trimming cost V 5 bases and J 4 bases, with 18 bases left between them. Germline assignment: CDR1 SEHNR and CDR2 FQNEAQ (reference sequence). The CDR3 covers 15 residues. The CDR3 loop reads CASSQPERGPYEQYF. Written as DNA, the CDR3 is TGTGCCAGCAGCCAGCCAGAGAGGGGTCCTTACGAGCAGTACTTC.

This rearrangement joins TRBV5-1 to TRBJ1-3, with TRBD1 matching over 7 bases. V dropped 4 bases and J dropped 0; count of bases not matched to a gene: 10. The CDR3 spans 17 residues. The germline CDR1 and CDR2 sequences are SGHRS and YFSETQ. The CDR3 loop reads CASSQRGPTNSGNTIYF. The CDR3 nucleotides are TGCGCCAGCAGCCAAAGGGGGCCAACGAACTCTGGAAACACCATATATTTT.

CDR3 sequence: CASSHLGRQSVSPLHF. The CDR3 nucleotides are TGCGCCAGCAGCCACCTAGGCCGACAGTCGGTTTCACCCCTCCACTTT. The genes are TRBV4-1 and TRBJ1-6, with a possible D match to TRBD1 (5 bases). The CDR3 length is 16 residues. The germline V gene has CDR1 MGHRA and CDR2 YSYEKL. V was clipped by 3 bases and J by 9 bases, with 18 bases between them.

The CDR3 here is CASSLDPSGSPETQYF. The CDR3 DNA sequence: TGTGCCAGCAGCTTGGATCCTAGCGGGAGCCCTGAGACCCAGTACTTC. J is TRBJ2-5 and V is TRBV5-6; 10 bases map to TRBD2. The germline CDR1 and CDR2 sequences are SGHDT and YYEEEE. V lost 0 bases and J lost 5; bases outside the gene matches: 7. This CDR3 region has 16 residues. Full variable domain (outside the CDR3, taken from reference TRBV5-6 and TRBJ2-5): DAGVTQSPTHLIKTRGQQVTLRCSPKSGHDTVSWYQQALGQGPQFIFQYYEEEERQRGNFPDRFSGHQFPNYSSELNVNALLLGDSALYLCASSLDPSGSPETQYFGPGTRLLVL.

This clone was detected only a few times. V and J are TRBV24-1 and TRBJ1-2; TRBD1 matches at 9 bases. The junction had 6 bases not matched to a gene; V was cut back by 4 bases and J by 7 bases. From germline, CDR1 is KGHDR and CDR2 SFDVKD. The CDR3 is 14 residues long. The CDR3 bases are TGTGCCACCAGTGACCGGGACAGGGAGGGTGGCTACACCTTC. Translation: CATSDRDREGGYTF.

The genes are TRBV7-9 and TRBJ2-3; D perhaps matches TRBD1 (5 bases). Per the germline V gene, CDR1 is SEHNR and CDR2 is FQNEAQ (reference sequence). The CDR3 loop spans 14 amino acids. V was clipped by 0 bases and J by 4 bases, with 8 bases between them. Here the CDR3 reads CASSLAGAPDTQYF. The CDR3 DNA sequence: TGTGCCAGCAGCTTAGCAGGGGCCCCAGATACGCAGTATTTT.

The V and J genes are TRBV7-3 and TRBJ2-3; TRBD2 might be the D (5 bases). V lost 2 bases, J lost 3 bases, and 6 bases lay in between. This CDR3 has 13 residues. Looked up from germline, CDR1 is SGHTA and CDR2 is FQGTGA. The DNA of the CDR3 is TGTGCCAGCAGCTTACGGGAAACAGATACGCAGTATTTT. Its translation is CASSLRETDTQYF.

The V gene is TRBV5-1, the J gene TRBJ2-2, with D unclear. Germline V gene lookup returns CDR1 SGHRS and CDR2 YFSETQ. The V end was cut by 3 bases, the J end by 0 bases, with 6 bases between. The CDR3 has 14 residues. In DNA form, the CDR3 reads TGCGCCAGCAGCTATGAGGCGAACACCGGGGAGCTGTTTTTT. It specifies CASSYEANTGELFF.

The chain recombines TRBV5-1 with TRBJ2-1; 7 bases fit TRBD2. Germline CDR1 is SGHRS and CDR2 is YFSETQ. The CDR3 has 14 amino acids. V lost 0 bases and J lost 7; bases outside the gene matches: 4. CDR3 sequence (DNA): TGCGCCAGCAGCTTGGAAGCGGGATTAAATGAGCAGTTCTTC. Protein: CASSLEAGLNEQFF.

V gene TRBV19 combines with J gene TRBJ1-5; 10 bases match TRBD1. The CDR3 totals 16 residues. Per the germline V gene, CDR1 is LNHDA and CDR2 is SQIVND (reference sequence). V lost 4 bases and J lost 3; bases outside the gene matches: 6. CDR3 sequence (DNA): TGTGCCAGTAGTACACTGGGACAGGGGTACAATCAGCCCCAGCATTTT. As protein: CASSTLGQGYNQPQHF.

This chain joins TRBV9 and TRBJ2-1; 8 bases are a match to TRBD2. Per germline, CDR1 SGDLS and CDR2 YYNGEE. The CDR3 runs 16 residues. V dropped 1 base and J dropped 7; count of bases not matched to a gene: 10. The CDR3 loop is CASSVRAAGASNEQFF. The CDR3 DNA reads TGTGCCAGCAGCGTACGAGCAGCGGGGGCCTCAAATGAGCAGTTCTTC.

The chain joins TRBV6-5 to TRBJ2-3; 7 bases line up with TRBD1. CDR3 size: 13 residues. CDR1 is MNHEY and CDR2 is SVGAGI in the germline V gene. Trimming at V came to 5 bases and at J to 5 bases, leaving 4 bases not matched to a gene. CDR3 DNA sequence: TGTGCCAGCAGTCGAAACAGGGGAGATACGCAGTATTTT. As protein: CASSRNRGDTQYF.

The CDR3 DNA reads as TGTGCCAGCAGGCCTCAGGACAGGGATAATTCACCCCTCCACTTT. Its translation: CASRPQDRDNSPLHF. The chain employs TRBV27 and TRBJ1-6, with 8 positions matching TRBD1. The CDR3 has 15 amino acids. With 6 bases clipped from V and 5 bases from J, the junction kept 6 bases outside the gene matches. Germline loops: CDR1 MNHEY, CDR2 SMNVEV (reference sequence).

This clone has a single count. V is TRBV19 and J is TRBJ2-7, with D perhaps given as TRBD1 or TRBD2 (5 bases each). The V gene lost 4 bases and the J gene lost 3 bases, with 19 bases spanning the gap. The CDR3 loop spans 16 amino acids. Per the germline V gene, CDR1 is LNHDA and CDR2 is SQIVND (reference sequence). The CDR3 bases are TGTGCCAGTAGTAACAGGCGGGCAGGCGCATACTACGAGCAGTACTTC. It is translated as CASSNRRAGAYYEQYF.

The V call is TRBV10-3, the J call TRBJ2-3; TRBD2 matches at 7 bases. Germline assignment: CDR1 ENHRY and CDR2 SYGVKD. J was trimmed by 6 bases and V by 11 bases; bases with no gene match: 14. The CDR3 covers 14 residues. The CDR3 protein is CAGKLGAGEDTQYF. The CDR3 DNA follows: TGTGCCGGGAAGTTAGGTGCGGGGGAGGATACGCAGTATTTT.

The gene calls are TRBV2 and TRBJ2-7, with 8 bases matching TRBD2. This CDR3 region has 14 residues. Germline CDR1 is SNHLY and CDR2 is FYNNEI. V lost 6 bases, J lost 3 bases, and 7 bases stayed unmatched. CDR3 loop: CASRHESGGYEQYF. CDR3 bases: TGTGCCAGCAGACACGAAAGCGGGGGCTACGAGCAGTACTTC.

V gene TRBV15 combines with J gene TRBJ1-1; possible D gene TRBD1, 5 bases. The CDR3 is 14 amino acids. V lost 0 bases and J 11 bases, leaving 16 bases between the germline ends. Germline V CDR1 and CDR2: LNHNV, YYDKDF (reference sequence). CDR3 in amino acids: CATSRDSGTARAFF. CDR3 coding DNA: TGTGCCACCAGCAGAGATAGTGGGACGGCCAGGGCTTTCTTT.

This clone came up a few times. This chain joins TRBV5-1 and TRBJ1-2; no firm D call. V was pared by 2 bases and J by 3 bases, with 8 bases between. Germline values: CDR1 SGHRS, CDR2 YFSETQ. The CDR3 sequence is 13 residues long. The CDR3: CASSLGPDYGYTF. CDR3 nucleotide sequence: TGCGCCAGCAGCTTAGGACCGGACTATGGCTACACCTTC.

V gene TRBV5-1 combines with J gene TRBJ2-7; D tentatively fits TRBD1 or TRBD2 (5 bases each). Germline values: CDR1 SGHRS, CDR2 YFSETQ. The CDR3 has 12 residues. Trimming cost V 2 bases and J 5 bases, with 8 bases left between them. The CDR3 protein is CASSFGGHEQYF. As DNA, the CDR3 is TGCGCCAGCAGCTTTGGGGGTCACGAGCAGTACTTC. Full variable domain (remainder filled in from reference TRBV5-1 and TRBJ2-7): KAGVTQTPRYLIKTRGQQVTLSCSPISGHRSVSWYQQTPGQGLQFLFEYFSETQRNKGNFPGRFSGRQFSNSRSEMNVSTLELGDSALYLCASSFGGHEQYFGPGTRLTVT.

This CDR3 reads CATTPGPSSGANVLTF. The DNA of the CDR3 is TGTGCCACCACGCCCGGGCCCTCCTCTGGGGCCAACGTCCTGACTTTC. J is TRBJ2-6 and V is TRBV24-1; unclear D gene. This CDR3 spans 16 amino acids. Germline values: CDR1 KGHDR, CDR2 SFDVKD. V dropped 8 bases and J dropped 0 bases, with 13 bases sitting between them.

The rearrangement uses TRBV7-2 and TRBJ1-5; no clear D. Germline CDR1 is SGHTA and CDR2 is FQGNSA. Trimming took off 5 bases at V and 11 bases at J, with 19 bases between the two ends. The CDR3 is made up of 14 amino acids. The chain's CDR3 is CASSPNQARMTQHF. CDR3 sequence (DNA): TGTGCCAGCAGCCCCAATCAGGCTCGAATGACCCAGCATTTT.

The chain couples TRBV28 to TRBJ2-1; 9 bases agree with TRBD1. V gave up 6 bases and J gave up 3 bases; unmatched junction bases: 12. The germline V gene has CDR1 MDHEN and CDR2 SYDVKM. The CDR3 length is 17 residues. The CDR3 protein is CASSQMGQGNFYNEQFF. As DNA, the CDR3 is TGTGCCAGCAGCCAGATGGGACAGGGAAATTTCTACAATGAGCAGTTCTTC.

This clone was counted only a few times. The chain links TRBV19 to TRBJ2-1; 8 bases line up with TRBD2. With V trimmed by 7 bases and J by 4 bases, 9 bases remained unmatched. CDR1 and CDR2 from the germline V gene are LNHDA and SQIVND (reference sequence). The CDR3 extends over 15 amino acids. DNA for the CDR3: TGTGCCAGTAAAGCAATAGCGGGGCGTTACAATGAGCAGTTCTTC. It encodes CASKAIAGRYNEQFF. The variable domain in full, with the rest retrieved from reference TRBV19 and TRBJ2-1, is DGGITQSPKYLFRKEGQNVTLSCEQNLNHDAMYWYRQDPGQGLRLIYYSQIVNDFQKGDIAEGYSVSREKKESFPLTVTSAQKNPTAFYLCASKAIAGRYNEQFFGPGTRLTVL.

The J gene is TRBJ2-7, the V gene TRBV5-1; D is ambiguous. The CDR3 has 12 amino acids. Germline V gene sequence: CDR1 SGHRS, CDR2 YFSETQ. V lost 4 bases and J 6 bases, leaving 11 bases between the germline ends. The CDR3 coding sequence is TGCGCCAGCAGCCCCCAGTCTGGCGAGCAGTACTTC. Its translation is CASSPQSGEQYF.